The rows below give T cell receptor beta chains drawn from one sample of a study of blood T cell repertoires in COVID-19. The protocol was immunoSEQ multiplex PCR, while the TCRdb copy is restricted to in-frame clones and leaves out a portion. The sample has 300,000 or so clones, 65% to 90% seen once. The sample comprised PBMCs or T cells enriched from blood (not recorded which). These receptors all stem from a woman between 18 and 29 years old who had recovered from COVID-19. Each CDR3 is given with its conserved first and last residue. The D gene is left open where the match is weak. Expanded clones get a size class; other rows say once, few or many, or leave the size out.

d_gene: TRBD2
j_gene: TRBJ2-1
v_gene: TRBV7-6
abundance: NA
len: 18
CDR3aa: CASSLKPTLASSYNEQFF
CDR3nt: TGTGCCAGCAGCTTAAAGCCTACACTAGCGAGCTCCTACAATGAGCAGTTCTTC

d_gene: NA
j_gene: TRBJ1-2
v_gene: TRBV19
abundance: NA
len: 15
CDR3aa: CASSRAGRDNYGYTF
CDR3nt: TGTGCCAGTAGTAGGGCAGGTCGGGATAACTATGGCTACACCTTC

d_gene: NA
j_gene: TRBJ1-5
v_gene: TRBV6-4
abundance: NA
len: 15
CDR3aa: CASSGSPDGNQPQHF
CDR3nt: TGTGCCAGCAGTGGGTCCCCTGACGGGAATCAGCCCCAGCATTTT

d_gene: NA
j_gene: TRBJ1-6
v_gene: TRBV27
abundance: NA
len: 13
CDR3aa: CASSGQGARPLHF
CDR3nt: TGTGCCAGCAGTGGGCAGGGTGCCCGACCCCTCCACTTT

d_gene: NA
j_gene: TRBJ1-6
v_gene: TRBV3-1/TRBV3-2
abundance: few
len: 15
CDR3aa: CASSLLGGDNSPLHF
CDR3nt: TGTGCCAGCAGCCTCCTAGGAGGCGATAATTCACCCCTCCACTTT

d_gene: TRBD1
j_gene: TRBJ2-2
v_gene: TRBV2
abundance: NA
len: 14
CDR3aa: CADRTGINTGELFF
CDR3nt: TGTGCCGACCGGACAGGGATAAACACCGGGGAGCTGTTTTTT

d_gene: NA
j_gene: TRBJ2-3
v_gene: TRBV4-1
abundance: once
len: 15
CDR3aa: CASSQVIGPGSTQYF
CDR3nt: TGCGCCAGCAGCCAAGTAATAGGCCCGGGTTCCACGCAGTATTTT

d_gene: NA
j_gene: TRBJ2-1
v_gene: TRBV30
abundance: NA
len: 15
CDR3aa: CAWSRAVSSYNEQFF
CDR3nt: TGTGCCTGGAGTAGAGCGGTTAGCTCCTACAATGAGCAGTTCTTC

d_gene: TRBD2
j_gene: TRBJ2-1
v_gene: TRBV30
abundance: NA
len: 15
CDR3aa: CAWKKRDGSYNEQFF
CDR3nt: TGTGCCTGGAAGAAGCGGGATGGGTCCTACAATGAGCAGTTCTTC

d_gene: NA
j_gene: TRBJ1-1
v_gene: TRBV10-1
abundance: NA
len: 14
CDR3aa: CASSEELWSTEAFF
CDR3nt: TGCGCCAGCAGTGAGGAACTCTGGAGCACTGAAGCTTTCTTT

d_gene: NA
j_gene: TRBJ2-3
v_gene: TRBV6-2/TRBV6-3
abundance: NA
len: 16
CDR3aa: CASSYSSRGYTDTQYF
CDR3nt: TGTGCCAGCAGTTACTCTTCCAGGGGTTACACAGATACGCAGTATTTT

d_gene: NA
j_gene: TRBJ1-1
v_gene: TRBV9
abundance: NA
len: 14
CDR3aa: CASSVAGGPSEAFF
CDR3nt: TGTGCCAGCAGCGTAGCGGGGGGGCCCTCTGAAGCTTTCTTT

d_gene: NA
j_gene: TRBJ2-7
v_gene: TRBV7-9
abundance: NA
len: 15
CDR3aa: CASSLWQPGAYEQYF
CDR3nt: TGTGCCAGCAGCTTGTGGCAGCCAGGGGCCTACGAGCAGTACTTC

d_gene: TRBD2
j_gene: TRBJ2-1
v_gene: TRBV27
abundance: NA
len: 16
CDR3aa: CASSPSRWGGVNEQFF
CDR3nt: TGTGCCAGCAGTCCGTCTAGGTGGGGGGGGGTTAATGAGCAGTTCTTC

d_gene: TRBD1
j_gene: TRBJ1-2
v_gene: TRBV18
abundance: few
len: 14
CDR3aa: CASSMDRDSYGYTF
CDR3nt: TGTGCCAGCTCAATGGACAGGGATAGCTATGGCTACACCTTC

d_gene: NA
j_gene: TRBJ2-7
v_gene: TRBV27
abundance: NA
len: 15
CDR3aa: CASSFGGTDSYEQYF
CDR3nt: TGTGCCAGCAGTTTTGGGGGGACAGATTCCTACGAGCAGTACTTC

d_gene: TRBD1
j_gene: TRBJ1-4
v_gene: TRBV19
abundance: NA
len: 14
CDR3aa: CASSVQGANEKLFF
CDR3nt: TGTGCCAGTAGTGTACAGGGGGCGAATGAAAAACTGTTTTTT

d_gene: NA
j_gene: TRBJ2-1
v_gene: TRBV5-5
abundance: NA
len: 14
CDR3aa: CASSPLISYNEQFF
CDR3nt: TGTGCCAGCAGCCCACTGATTTCCTACAATGAGCAGTTCTTC

d_gene: NA
j_gene: TRBJ1-1
v_gene: TRBV5-1
abundance: NA
len: 13
CDR3aa: CASSLQGDTEAFF
CDR3nt: TGCGCCAGCAGCTTACAGGGAGACACTGAAGCTTTCTTT

d_gene: NA
j_gene: TRBJ2-2
v_gene: TRBV5-1
abundance: NA
len: 13
CDR3aa: CASSYGNTGELFF
CDR3nt: TGCGCCAGCAGCTACGGGAACACCGGGGAGCTGTTTTTT

d_gene: NA
j_gene: TRBJ2-5
v_gene: TRBV7-7
abundance: NA
len: 12
CDR3aa: CASGGIQETQYF
CDR3nt: TGTGCCTCCGGGGGAATCCAAGAGACCCAGTACTTC

d_gene: NA
j_gene: TRBJ1-5
v_gene: TRBV30
abundance: NA
len: 14
CDR3aa: CAWSVGGGNQPQHF
CDR3nt: TGTGCCTGGAGTGTAGGAGGGGGCAATCAGCCCCAGCATTTT

d_gene: TRBD1
j_gene: TRBJ1-1
v_gene: TRBV5-5
abundance: NA
len: 14
CDR3aa: CASSVGQVNTEAFF
CDR3nt: TGTGCCAGCAGCGTAGGACAGGTGAACACTGAAGCTTTCTTT

d_gene: TRBD2
j_gene: TRBJ2-2
v_gene: TRBV6-5
abundance: once
len: 15
CDR3aa: CASRKLAGATGELFF
CDR3nt: TGTGCCAGCAGAAAACTAGCGGGGGCCACCGGGGAGCTGTTTTTT

d_gene: NA
j_gene: TRBJ2-1
v_gene: TRBV6-5
abundance: few
len: 14
CDR3aa: CASSYTGPRTRQFF
CDR3nt: TGTGCCAGCAGTTACACCGGCCCGCGGACACGGCAGTTCTTC

d_gene: TRBD2
j_gene: TRBJ2-3
v_gene: TRBV5-4
abundance: NA
len: 14
CDR3aa: CASSLGLASDTQYF
CDR3nt: TGTGCCAGCAGCTTGGGACTAGCGTCAGATACGCAGTATTTT

d_gene: TRBD1
j_gene: TRBJ2-7
v_gene: TRBV5-1
abundance: NA
len: 13
CDR3aa: CASSRDRDYEQYF
CDR3nt: TGCGCCAGCAGCCGGGACAGGGACTACGAGCAGTACTTC

d_gene: TRBD1
j_gene: TRBJ2-7
v_gene: TRBV6-6
abundance: NA
len: 13
CDR3aa: CASRFQGVDEQYF
CDR3nt: TGTGCCAGCAGGTTCCAGGGGGTCGACGAGCAGTACTTC

d_gene: NA
j_gene: TRBJ1-5
v_gene: TRBV19
abundance: NA
len: 16
CDR3aa: CASSKWAGGEDQPQHF
CDR3nt: TGTGCCAGTAGTAAGTGGGCTGGAGGGGAGGATCAGCCCCAGCATTTT

d_gene: NA
j_gene: TRBJ1-1
v_gene: TRBV3-1/TRBV3-2
abundance: NA
len: 15
CDR3aa: CASSQSRTGDTEAFF
CDR3nt: TGTGCCAGCAGCCAAAGTCGGACCGGGGACACTGAAGCTTTCTTT

d_gene: NA
j_gene: TRBJ2-6
v_gene: TRBV5-6
abundance: NA
len: 16
CDR3aa: CASRITQVAGANVLTF
CDR3nt: TGTGCCAGCAGAATCACACAGGTAGCCGGGGCCAACGTCCTGACTTTC